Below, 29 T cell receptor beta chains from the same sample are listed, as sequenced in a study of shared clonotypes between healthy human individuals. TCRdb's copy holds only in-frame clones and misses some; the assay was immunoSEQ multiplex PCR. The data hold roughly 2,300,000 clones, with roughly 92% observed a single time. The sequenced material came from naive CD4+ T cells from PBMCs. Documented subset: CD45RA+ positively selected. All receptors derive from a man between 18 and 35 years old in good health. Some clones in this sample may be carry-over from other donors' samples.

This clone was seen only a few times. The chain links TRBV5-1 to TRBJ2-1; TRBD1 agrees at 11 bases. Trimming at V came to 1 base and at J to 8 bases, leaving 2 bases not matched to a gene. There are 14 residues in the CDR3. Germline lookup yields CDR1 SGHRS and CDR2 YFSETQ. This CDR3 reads CASSLWTGGYEQFF. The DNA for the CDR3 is TGCGCCAGCAGCTTGTGGACAGGGGGCTATGAGCAGTTCTTC.

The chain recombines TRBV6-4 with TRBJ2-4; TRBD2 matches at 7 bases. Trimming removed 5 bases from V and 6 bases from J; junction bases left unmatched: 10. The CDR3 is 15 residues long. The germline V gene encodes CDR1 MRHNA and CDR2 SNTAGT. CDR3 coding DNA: TGTGCCAGCAGTATAGACGGGGGGAGCGGAAACATTCAGTACTTC. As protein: CASSIDGGSGNIQYF.

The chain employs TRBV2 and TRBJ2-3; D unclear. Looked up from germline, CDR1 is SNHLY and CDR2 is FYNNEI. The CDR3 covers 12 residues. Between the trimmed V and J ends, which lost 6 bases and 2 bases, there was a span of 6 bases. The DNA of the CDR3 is TGTGCCAGCAGCGGGTTCACAGATACGCAGTATTTT. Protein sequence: CASSGFTDTQYF.

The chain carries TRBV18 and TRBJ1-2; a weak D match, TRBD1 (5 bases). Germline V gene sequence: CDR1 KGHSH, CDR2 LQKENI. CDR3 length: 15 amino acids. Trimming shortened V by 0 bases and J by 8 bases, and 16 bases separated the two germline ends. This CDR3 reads CASSPPLGGERGYTF. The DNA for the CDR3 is TGTGCCAGCTCACCACCTTTAGGAGGGGAAAGGGGCTACACCTTC.

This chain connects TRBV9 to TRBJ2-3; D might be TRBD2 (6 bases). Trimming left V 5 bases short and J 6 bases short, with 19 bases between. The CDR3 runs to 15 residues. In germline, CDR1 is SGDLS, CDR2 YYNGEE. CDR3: CASSLSGLGLDTQYF. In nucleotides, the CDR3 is TGTGCCAGCAGTTTAAGCGGGCTAGGGCTGGATACGCAGTATTTT.

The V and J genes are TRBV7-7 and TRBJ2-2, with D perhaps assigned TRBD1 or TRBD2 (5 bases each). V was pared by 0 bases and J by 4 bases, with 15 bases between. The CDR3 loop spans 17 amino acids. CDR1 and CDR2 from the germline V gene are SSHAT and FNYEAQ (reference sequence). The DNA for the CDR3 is TGTGCCAGCAGCTTAGCGTGGGGCGGGCAGAGCACCGGGGAGCTGTTTTTT. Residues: CASSLAWGGQSTGELFF.

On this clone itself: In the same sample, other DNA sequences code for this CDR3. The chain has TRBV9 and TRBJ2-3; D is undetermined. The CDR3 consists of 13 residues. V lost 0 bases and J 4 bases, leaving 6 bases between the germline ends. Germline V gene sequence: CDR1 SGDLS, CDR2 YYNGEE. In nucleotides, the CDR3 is TGTGCCAGCAGCGTAGCTCCGCCAGATACGCAGTATTTT. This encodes CASSVAPPDTQYF.

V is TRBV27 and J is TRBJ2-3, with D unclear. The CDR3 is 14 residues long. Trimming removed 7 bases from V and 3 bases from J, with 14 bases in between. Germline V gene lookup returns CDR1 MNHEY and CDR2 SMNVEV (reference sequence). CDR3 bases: TGTGCCAGCATGTTTCCGGGTCGGACAGATACGCAGTATTTT. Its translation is CASMFPGRTDTQYF.

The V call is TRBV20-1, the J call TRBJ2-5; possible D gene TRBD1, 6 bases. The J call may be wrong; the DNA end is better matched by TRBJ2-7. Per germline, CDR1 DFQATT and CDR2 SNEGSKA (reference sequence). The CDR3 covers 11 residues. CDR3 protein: CSGDISYEQYF. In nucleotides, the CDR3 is TGCAGTGGGGACATCTCCTACGAGCAGTACTTC.

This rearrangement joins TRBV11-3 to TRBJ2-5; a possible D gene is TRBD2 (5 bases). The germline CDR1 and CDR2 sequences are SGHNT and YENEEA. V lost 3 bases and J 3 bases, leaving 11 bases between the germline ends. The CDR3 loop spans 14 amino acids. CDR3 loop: CASSFGGPEETQYF. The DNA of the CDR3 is TGTGCCAGCAGCTTTGGCGGGCCTGAAGAGACCCAGTACTTC. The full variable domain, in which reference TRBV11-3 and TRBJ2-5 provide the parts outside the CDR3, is EAGVVQSPRYKIIEKKQPVAFWCNPISGHNTLYWYLQNLGQGPELLIRYENEEAVDDSQLPKDRFSAERLKGVDSTLKIQPAELGDSAVYLCASSFGGPEETQYFGPGTRLLVL.

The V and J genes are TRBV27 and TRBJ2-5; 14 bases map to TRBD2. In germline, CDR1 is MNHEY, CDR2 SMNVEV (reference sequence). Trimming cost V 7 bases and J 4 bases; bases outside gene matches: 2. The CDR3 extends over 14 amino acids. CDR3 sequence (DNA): TGTGCCAGCACCGGACTAGCGGGAGGAGAGACCCAGTACTTC. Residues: CASTGLAGGETQYF.

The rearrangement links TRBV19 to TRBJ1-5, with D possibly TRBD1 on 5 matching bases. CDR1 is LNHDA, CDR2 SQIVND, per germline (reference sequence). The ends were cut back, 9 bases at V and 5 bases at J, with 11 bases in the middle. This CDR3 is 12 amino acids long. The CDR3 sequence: CASGQGDQPQHF. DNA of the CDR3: TGTGCCAGCGGGCAGGGAGATCAGCCCCAGCATTTT. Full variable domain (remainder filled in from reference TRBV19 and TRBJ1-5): DGGITQSPKYLFRKEGQNVTLSCEQNLNHDAMYWYRQDPGQGLRLIYYSQIVNDFQKGDIAEGYSVSREKKESFPLTVTSAQKNPTAFYLCASGQGDQPQHFGDGTRLSIL.

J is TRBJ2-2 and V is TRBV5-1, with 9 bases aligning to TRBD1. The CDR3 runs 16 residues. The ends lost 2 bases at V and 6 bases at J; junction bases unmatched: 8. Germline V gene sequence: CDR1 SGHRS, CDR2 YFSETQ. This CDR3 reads CASSFPTGGGSGELFF. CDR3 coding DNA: TGCGCCAGCAGCTTCCCGACAGGGGGAGGGTCCGGGGAGCTGTTTTTT.

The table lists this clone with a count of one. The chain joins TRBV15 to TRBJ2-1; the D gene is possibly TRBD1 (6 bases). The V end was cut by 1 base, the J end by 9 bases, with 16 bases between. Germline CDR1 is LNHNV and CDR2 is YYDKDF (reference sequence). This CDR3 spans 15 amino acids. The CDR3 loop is CATSRGGTSPGEQFF. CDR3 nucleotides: TGTGCCACCAGCAGAGGAGGGACATCCCCGGGTGAGCAGTTCTTC.

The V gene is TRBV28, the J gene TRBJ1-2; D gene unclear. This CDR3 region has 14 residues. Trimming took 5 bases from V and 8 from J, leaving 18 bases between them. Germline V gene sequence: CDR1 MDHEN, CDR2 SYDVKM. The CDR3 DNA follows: TGTGCCAGCAGTCCCGTTGGTGAGGTGTTGGGCTACACCTTC. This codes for CASSPVGEVLGYTF.

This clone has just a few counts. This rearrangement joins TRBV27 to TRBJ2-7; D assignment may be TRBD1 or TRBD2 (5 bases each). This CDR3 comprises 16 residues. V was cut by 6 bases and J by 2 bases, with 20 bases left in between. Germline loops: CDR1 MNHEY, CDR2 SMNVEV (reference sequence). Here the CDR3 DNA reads TGTGCCAGCAGCCTTGAGCTGGGACCCAAAACCTACGAGCAGTACTTC. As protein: CASSLELGPKTYEQYF.

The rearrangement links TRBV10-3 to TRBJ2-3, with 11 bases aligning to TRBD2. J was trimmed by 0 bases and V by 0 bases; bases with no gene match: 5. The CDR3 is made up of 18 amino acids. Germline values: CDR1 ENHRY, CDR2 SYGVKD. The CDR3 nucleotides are TGTGCCATCAGTGAGTCTACTAGCGGGGGCTCGAGCACAGATACGCAGTATTTT. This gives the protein CAISESTSGGSSTDTQYF.

The CDR3 coding sequence is TGTGCCAGCAGCTTACAGTCGTATGAGCAGTTCTTC. Protein sequence: CASSLQSYEQFF. The rearrangement links TRBV7-9 to TRBJ2-1; D unresolved. CDR1 and CDR2 from the germline V gene are SEHNR and FQNEAQ (reference sequence). The CDR3 runs to 12 residues. Deletions cut 2 bases from V and 8 bases from J, with 7 bases between.

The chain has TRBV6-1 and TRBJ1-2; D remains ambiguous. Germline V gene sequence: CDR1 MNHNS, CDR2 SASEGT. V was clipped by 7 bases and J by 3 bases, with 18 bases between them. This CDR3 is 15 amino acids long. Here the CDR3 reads CASTRARAQDYGYTF. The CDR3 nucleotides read TGTGCCAGCACTCGCGCGCGGGCGCAAGACTATGGCTACACCTTC.

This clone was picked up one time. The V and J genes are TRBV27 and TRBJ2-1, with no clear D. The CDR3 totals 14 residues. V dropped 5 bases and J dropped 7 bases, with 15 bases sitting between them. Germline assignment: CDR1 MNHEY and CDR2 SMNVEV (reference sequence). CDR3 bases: TGTGCCAGCAGTCGTCCGGGCCCCCCAAATGAGCAGTTCTTC. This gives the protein CASSRPGPPNEQFF.

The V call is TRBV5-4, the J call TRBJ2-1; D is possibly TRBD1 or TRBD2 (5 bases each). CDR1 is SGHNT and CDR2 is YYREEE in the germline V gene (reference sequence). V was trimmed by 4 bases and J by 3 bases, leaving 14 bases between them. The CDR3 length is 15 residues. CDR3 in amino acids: CASSPSRDLYNEQFF. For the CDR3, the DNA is TGTGCCAGCAGCCCGTCCCGGGACCTCTACAATGAGCAGTTCTTC. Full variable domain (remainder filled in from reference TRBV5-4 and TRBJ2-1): ETGVTQSPTHLIKTRGQQVTLRCSSQSGHNTVSWYQQALGQGPQFIFQYYREEENGRGNFPPRFSGLQFPNYSSELNVNALELDDSALYLCASSPSRDLYNEQFFGPGTRLTVL.

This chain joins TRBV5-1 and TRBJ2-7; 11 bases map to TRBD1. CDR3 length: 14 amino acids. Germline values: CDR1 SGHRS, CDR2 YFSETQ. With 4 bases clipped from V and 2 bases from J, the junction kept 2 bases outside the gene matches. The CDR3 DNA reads TGCGCCAGCAGCCGGGACAGGGGGACCTACGAGCAGTACTTC. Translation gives CASSRDRGTYEQYF. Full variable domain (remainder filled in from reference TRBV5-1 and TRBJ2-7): KAGVTQTPRYLIKTRGQQVTLSCSPISGHRSVSWYQQTPGQGLQFLFEYFSETQRNKGNFPGRFSGRQFSNSRSEMNVSTLELGDSALYLCASSRDRGTYEQYFGPGTRLTVT.

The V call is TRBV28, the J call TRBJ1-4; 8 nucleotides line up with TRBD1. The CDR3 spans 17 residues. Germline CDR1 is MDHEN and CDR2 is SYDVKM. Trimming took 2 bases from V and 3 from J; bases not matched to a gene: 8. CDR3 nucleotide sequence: TGTGCCAGCAGTTTAGGTCGGACAGGGCTCCCTAATGAAAAACTGTTTTTT. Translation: CASSLGRTGLPNEKLFF.

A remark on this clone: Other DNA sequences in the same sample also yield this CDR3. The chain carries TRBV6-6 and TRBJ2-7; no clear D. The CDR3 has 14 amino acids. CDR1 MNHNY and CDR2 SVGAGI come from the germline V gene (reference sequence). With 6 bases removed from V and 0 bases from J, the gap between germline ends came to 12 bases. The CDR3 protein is CASSYRLSSYEQYF. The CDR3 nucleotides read TGTGCCAGCAGCTACAGACTTAGCTCCTACGAGCAGTACTTC.

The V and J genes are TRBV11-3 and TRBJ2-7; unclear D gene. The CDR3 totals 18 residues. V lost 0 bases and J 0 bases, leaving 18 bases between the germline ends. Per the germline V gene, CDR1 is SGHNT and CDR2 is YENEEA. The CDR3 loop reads CASSLDGQPANASYEQYF. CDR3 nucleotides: TGTGCCAGCAGCTTAGATGGTCAACCAGCGAACGCCTCCTACGAGCAGTACTTC.

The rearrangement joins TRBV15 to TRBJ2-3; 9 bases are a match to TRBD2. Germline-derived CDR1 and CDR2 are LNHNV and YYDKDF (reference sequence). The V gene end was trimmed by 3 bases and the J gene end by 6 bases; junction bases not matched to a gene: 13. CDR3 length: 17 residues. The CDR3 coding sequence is TGTGCCACCAGCAGCCCGGAAGTGGTAGCGGGAGCGGATACGCAGTATTTT. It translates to CATSSPEVVAGADTQYF.

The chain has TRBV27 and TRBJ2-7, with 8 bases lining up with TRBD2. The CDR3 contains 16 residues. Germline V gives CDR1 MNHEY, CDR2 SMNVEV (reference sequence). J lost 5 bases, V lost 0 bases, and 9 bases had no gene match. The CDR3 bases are TGTGCCAGCAGTTTATCAACCGGGACTAGGAAGCACGAGCAGTACTTC. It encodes CASSLSTGTRKHEQYF.

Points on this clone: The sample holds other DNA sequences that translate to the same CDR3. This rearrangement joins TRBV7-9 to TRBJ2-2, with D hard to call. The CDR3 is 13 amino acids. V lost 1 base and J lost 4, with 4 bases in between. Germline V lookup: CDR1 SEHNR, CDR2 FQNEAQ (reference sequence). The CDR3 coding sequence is TGTGCCAGCAGCTTAGTTAGCACCGGGGAGCTGTTTTTT. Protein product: CASSLVSTGELFF.

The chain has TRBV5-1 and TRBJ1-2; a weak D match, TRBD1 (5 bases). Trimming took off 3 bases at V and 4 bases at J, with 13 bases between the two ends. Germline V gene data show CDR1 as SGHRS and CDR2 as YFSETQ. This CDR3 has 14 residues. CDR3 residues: CASSSEGLGYGYTF. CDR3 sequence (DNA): TGCGCCAGCAGCTCCGAGGGGTTGGGCTATGGCTACACCTTC.